This TCR beta chain was identified in a study of cytomegalovirus exposure and HLA in healthy donors (dated by TCRdb to 2017 to 2019). For context, the study as a whole: According to an earlier analysis of a few hundred of the donors, about 179 million T cells yielded 90 million to 130 million unique TCR beta sequences and approximately 280 Gb of sequence data. An early release that covered around 590 HLA-typed donors contained around 300 gigabases of sequencing data and 75 million to 100 million unique TCR sequences. Of the 300 to 500 genotyped donors, 65% to 90% were placed in the genetic ancestry cluster associated with self-reported Caucasian donors. The study was designed to test whether signatures of past pathogen exposure could be identified by cataloging public T cell receptors. The T cell repertoires of some 670 subjects were profiled by immunosequencing and related to cytomegalovirus serostatus. A separate validation cohort of some 130 different subjects was used in addition to the approximately 700-subject first cohort. To predict cytomegalovirus infection status, the study brought together high-throughput TCR immunosequencing, statistical association of individual TCRs with disease status, and machine learning. In a later analysis, previously published TCR beta repertoires from about 640 donors were re-analyzed and high-resolution HLA genotyping was added so that TCR occurrence patterns could be studied. The later analysis used no new phenotypic data to find candidate immune exposures, relying instead on TCR beta sequences and their occurrence across donors. An earlier analysis of around 540 of the donors applied high-throughput TCR beta sequencing to assess whether each TCR beta V gene segment acted as functional or pseudogenic. Donor age, sex, ethnicity and CMV serostatus were compiled alongside the repertoire data. A later genetic analysis used genome-wide SNP genotypes for about three fifths of the 666 donors, treating that subset as a discovery cohort. Every repertoire in the discovery cohort had been generated on one and the same sequencing platform. Class I and class II HLA loci were covered by the typing at four-digit resolution. The number of typed donors differed by locus: about 620-640 for A, B, C, DRB1 and DQB1; approximately 540 for DQA1; around 580 for DPA1; and some 450 for DPB1. About five DR-DQ haplotypes were treated as single units for association and clustering because of strong linkage in the cohort. Across some 400 genotyped donors of the cohort, an average of about 220,000 unique TCR beta nucleotide sequences per donor were sequenced, and 15% to 20% of those sequences were non-productive.

Libraries were constructed by the immunoSEQ multiplex PCR assay. The multiplex PCR relied on a mix of 60 forward primers for TCR Vbeta segments and 13 reverse primers for TCR Jbeta segments. The CDR3 region of rearranged TCR beta genes was amplified from genomic DNA by a multiplex PCR assay. Amplified TCR beta libraries were sequenced as 87-base-pair reads on the Illumina HiSeq System. Concerning the study's data processing: A later analysis counted 65 million to 90 million unique TCR beta chains across the 666 repertoires, and 10 million to 11 million of these chains were shared by at least two donors. To remove PCR and sequencing errors, raw reads were error-corrected and collapsed into unique sequences using a nearest-neighbor algorithm that merged closely related sequences. CDR3 sequences were aligned to IMGT reference sequences to assign V, D and J gene segments. Each retained sequence needed at least a six-nucleotide match to both a V gene segment and a J gene segment. A rearrangement was called productive if the CDR3 had no stop codons and remained in frame with V and J, and every other rearrangement was called non-productive. Following IMGT convention, CDR3 was defined as the stretch from the second conserved V-encoded cysteine up to the conserved J-encoded phenylalanine. The earlier analysis of a few hundred of the donors excluded any sequence lacking an unambiguous match to a single V gene segment. An earlier analysis of some 500 of the donors classified V segments as functional when productive rearrangements were above 56.7% and as segregating when the standard deviation between donors was above 5%. A statistical classification framework was built for diagnosing cytomegalovirus status from the catalog of TCR beta chain sequences. In a later analysis, V and J genes were assigned by comparing TCR nucleotide sequences against IMGT/GENE-DB human TR gene sequences. The TCRdist pipeline was used in a later analysis to assign CDR3 sequences and most-parsimonious VDJ recombination scenarios. In a later analysis, every TCR beta chain was defined by the combination of its CDR3 amino acid sequence and its V-gene family, and reads without a unique V-gene family were dropped. In a later analysis, some 600 highly shared, low-generation-probability nucleotide sequences were removed to address suspected cross-contamination and a sequencing artifact. In a later analysis, a clonal expansion index for each public chain was calculated from normalized within-repertoire ranks of inferred template counts. In a later analysis, generation probabilities were computed using a VDJ recombination model fitted to out-of-frame rearrangements, and the results were checked against IGoR. Hypergeometric tests were used in a later analysis to score TCR-TCR, TCR-HLA and TCR-CMV co-occurrence, with a repertoire-size bias correction applied to the TCR pairs. A later analysis estimated false discovery rates by permuting HLA or CMV assignments 20 times. In a later analysis, co-occurring TCRs were grouped using DBSCAN, and TCRdist sequence similarity was added for clustering within HLA-allele-positive subsets. Repertoires with fewer than 30,000 or more than 120,000 public chains were left out of co-occurrence clustering, as were about 5 repertoires with anomalous nucleotide sharing. The source is immuneACCESS, and TCRdb retained only in-frame sequences with V and J called. Part of the clones is not carried over; for the studies checked, unresolved V genes explain less than half of this, and the remainder is unexplained. For V, J and clone size, that table is used; D and trimming come from the DNA. Across this sample there are more than 95,000 clones, with 70% to 80% seen only once. 4% to 5% of the sample is held by the ten biggest clonotypes.

In total, roughly 670 healthy bone marrow donors made up the cohort. At the time of sampling, every cohort member was nominally healthy, though immune exposures that went unrecorded were likely present. The donor was CMV seropositive and was included in the group of 300 or so seropositive cohort members. Every donor gave a peripheral blood sample, and the peripheral blood mononuclear cells from that sample were used for TCR beta sequencing. The Qiagen DNeasy Blood Extraction Kit was used to extract genomic DNA from the blood cell samples. In regard to this clone: Its cognate antigen has yet to be identified. Base qualities are not provided; no much larger clone lies one nucleotide away.

The germline V gene yields SGHRS for CDR1 and YFSETQ for CDR2. The CDR3 measures 15 amino acids from cysteine to phenylalanine. Solely the CDR3 DNA is kept, with 45 bases framed from the first base. V ends up 4 bases short and J 4 bases short, with an unmatched junction base count of 7. Here is what the overall study found, with its caveats: The presence/absence analyses assumed that sequencing depth was roughly uniform across donors, and that assumption may not be true. The 87-base-pair reads could not distinguish some IMGT-functional V segments, including TRBV6-2 and TRBV6-3, so those segments were excluded. Cytomegalovirus status was reported to be diagnosed by the classifier with high specificity and sensitivity in both the original and validation cohorts. A further reported finding was that TCR beta sequences accurately predicted the HLA-A and HLA-B alleles for most subjects in the first cohort. A group of highly shared sequence variants was considered likely to be a technical artifact of the sequencing pipeline. A few of the identified cytomegalovirus-associated TCR beta chains were confirmed in vitro to be specific for cytomegalovirus antigens. Broadly in line with IMGT annotations, most TCR beta V segments showed up in productive rearrangements about 90% or about 30% of the time in an earlier analysis of under 700 of the donors. According to a later analysis, most CMV-associated TCR beta chains appeared to be HLA-restricted, and the HLA associations seemed to be driven largely by CMV exposure. Strong co-occurrence of HLA alleles, especially DR and DQ, made assigning TCR associations to individual alleles difficult. According to a later genetic analysis, donors in an Asian-associated ancestry cluster had fewer N-insertions in productive TCRs than the approximately 700-donor mean. The authors suggested that the approach could potentially be extended to other disease states and immunological phenotypes. The only immune exposure information available for the cohort was CMV serostatus. Because HLA typing was unavailable for some donors at each locus, only the typed subset was used in association tests. In the study, around 150 TCR beta chains were listed as associated with cytomegalovirus. According to a later analysis, parvovirus B19, influenza, CMV and Epstein-Barr virus appeared linked to several top co-occurrence clusters. In a later analysis, the rate of TCR association differed among HLA loci, with DRB1 alleles having the most associated TCRs and HLA-C alleles having the fewest. Correlated functional status among segregating V segments might be attributable to linkage disequilibrium, but an unknown experimental factor could not be ruled out. At a false discovery rate of 0.05, a later analysis linked around 15,000 TCR beta sequences to specific HLA alleles. Compared with equally common non-associated chains, HLA-associated TCR beta chains in a later analysis were more clonally expanded and had lower generation probabilities. V-gene and J-gene trimming of TCR beta chains was associated with a missense DCLRE1C variant in a later genetic analysis, and the association was replicated in an independent cohort. Because counts were too low, under 20 rarely observed V segments, including chromosome 9 orphons, were left out of the earlier analysis of approximately 500 of the donors. In this cohort, only TCR beta chains were sequenced, and detectable features were limited by the absence of alpha or paired-chain data. While some public TCRs were present in many individuals, most TCR sequences turned up only very rarely across donors.

Sequenced input: PBMCs. This TCR was recovered from a man aged 45-65 years in good health and CMV-seropositive. Recombination joined TRBV5-1 with TRBJ2-7, with TRBD2 identical over 11 junction bases. The CDR3 protein is CASSRTSGSEYEQYF. The DNA sequence is TGCGCCAGCAGCCGTACTAGCGGGAGTGAGTACGAGCAGTACTTC.